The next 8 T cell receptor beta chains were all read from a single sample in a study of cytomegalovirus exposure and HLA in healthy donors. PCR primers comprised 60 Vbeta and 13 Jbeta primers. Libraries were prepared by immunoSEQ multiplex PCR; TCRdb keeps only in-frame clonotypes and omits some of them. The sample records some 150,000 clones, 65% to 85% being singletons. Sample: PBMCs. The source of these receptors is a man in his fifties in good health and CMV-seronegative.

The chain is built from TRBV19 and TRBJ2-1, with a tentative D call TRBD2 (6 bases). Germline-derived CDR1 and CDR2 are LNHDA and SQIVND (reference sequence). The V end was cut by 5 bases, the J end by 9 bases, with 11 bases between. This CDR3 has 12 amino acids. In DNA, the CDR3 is TGTGCCAGTAGTCTGGGGGGAGGTGAGCAGTTCTTC. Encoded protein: CASSLGGGEQFF.

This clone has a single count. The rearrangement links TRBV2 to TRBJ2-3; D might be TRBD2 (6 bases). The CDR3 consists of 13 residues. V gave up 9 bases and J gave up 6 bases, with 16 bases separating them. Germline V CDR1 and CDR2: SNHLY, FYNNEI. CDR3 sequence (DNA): TGTGCCAGTGGGACTCTCCTGATGGATACGCAGTATTTT. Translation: CASGTLLMDTQYF.

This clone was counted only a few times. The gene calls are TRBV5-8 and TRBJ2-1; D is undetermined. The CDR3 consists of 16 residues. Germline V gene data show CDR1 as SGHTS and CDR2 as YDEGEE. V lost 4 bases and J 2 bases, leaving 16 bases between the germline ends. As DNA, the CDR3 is TGTGCCAGCAGCCGCCGCGCGGTTTCCACCTACAATGAGCAGTTCTTC. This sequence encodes CASSRRAVSTYNEQFF.

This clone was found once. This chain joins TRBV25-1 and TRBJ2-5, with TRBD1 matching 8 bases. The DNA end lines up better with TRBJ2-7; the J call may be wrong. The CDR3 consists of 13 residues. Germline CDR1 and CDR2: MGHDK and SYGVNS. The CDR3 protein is CASREQGAYEQYF. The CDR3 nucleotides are TGTGCCAGTCGGGAACAGGGGGCCTACGAGCAGTACTTC.

DNA for the CDR3: TGTGCCTATTCCCAGGGGGAGGCTAATGAAAAACTGTTTTTT. Translation gives CAYSQGEANEKLFF. The rearrangement joins TRBV30 to TRBJ1-4; 7 nucleotides agree with TRBD1. In germline, CDR1 is GTSNPN, CDR2 SVGIG (reference sequence). V shed 7 bases and J 3 bases; nucleotides not matched to a gene: 8. This CDR3 is 14 amino acids long. Variable domain in full (rest from reference TRBV30 and TRBJ1-4): SQTIHQWPATLVQPVGSPLSLECTVEGTSNPNLYWYRQAAGRGLQLLFYSVGIGQISSEVPQNLSASRPQDRQFILSSKKLLLSDSGFYLCAYSQGEANEKLFFGSGTQLSVL.

CDR3 coding DNA: TGTGCCAGCAGCTCCGGACAGGGCGATGAGCAGTTCTTC. Translation: CASSSGQGDEQFF. The V gene is TRBV7-6, the J gene TRBJ2-1, with TRBD1 matching over 8 bases. CDR3 length: 13 residues. Germline V gene lookup returns CDR1 SGHVS and CDR2 FNYEAQ. J lost 8 bases, V lost 4 bases, and 4 bases had no gene match.

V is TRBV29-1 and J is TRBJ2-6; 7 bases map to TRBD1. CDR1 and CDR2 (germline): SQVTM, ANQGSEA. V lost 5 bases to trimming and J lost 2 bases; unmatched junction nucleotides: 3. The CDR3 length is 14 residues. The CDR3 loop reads CSVNRGTGANVLTF. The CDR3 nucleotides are TGCAGCGTTAACAGGGGCACTGGGGCCAACGTCCTGACTTTC.

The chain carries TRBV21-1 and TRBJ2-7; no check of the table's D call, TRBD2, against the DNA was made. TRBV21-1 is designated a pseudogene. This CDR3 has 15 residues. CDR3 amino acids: CASSKVEAGSYEQYF. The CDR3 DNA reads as TGTGCCAGCAGCAAAGTTGAGGCGGGTTCCTACGAGCAGTACTTC.